A single sample is the source of the 11 T cell receptor beta chains below, sequenced in a study of Graves' ophthalmopathy and Graves' hyperthyroidism. RNA served as the template for amplifying TCR beta CDR3 regions. Investigators did first-round RT-PCR with HTBI primers, then second-round multiplex PCR. MiXCR, applied by TCRdb to the multiplex PCR reads, yields one record per CDR3 protein. The sample records 300,000 to 400,000 distinct CDR3 sequences, roughly a sixth being singletons. Source material: peripheral blood. Source of these receptors: an adult man with Graves' ophthalmopathy.

The chain has TRBV25-1 and TRBJ2-7; 8 bases line up with TRBD1. This CDR3 contains 15 residues. Per germline, CDR1 MGHDK and CDR2 SYGVNS. V was pared by 8 bases and J by 2 bases, with 11 bases of the junction left unmatched. CDR3 loop: CASSDTGQATYEQYF. CDR3 nucleotide sequence: TGTGCCAGCTCAGACACGGGACAGGCTACCTACGAGCAGTACTTC.

This clonotype was picked up many times. The V call is TRBV6-5, the J call TRBJ2-2, with D tentatively TRBD2 (6 bases). Trimming took 0 bases from V and 0 from J, leaving 8 bases between them. This CDR3 comprises 16 residues. The germline V gene has CDR1 MNHEY and CDR2 SVGAGI. This CDR3 is CASSYSWGANTGELFF. CDR3 DNA: TGTGCCAGCAGTTACTCCTGGGGGGCGAACACCGGGGAGCTGTTTTTT.

This clonotype was found many times. V usage is TRBV3-1 and J usage is TRBJ1-1; D not certain. CDR1 and CDR2 from the germline V gene are LGHDT and YNNKEL (reference sequence). This CDR3 spans 12 amino acids. V was trimmed by 5 bases and J by 1 base, leaving 5 bases between them. The CDR3 protein is CASSRQNTEAFF. The CDR3 DNA reads as TGTGCCAGCAGCAGACAGAACACTGAAGCTTTCTTT.

This clonotype was seen many times. The CDR3 DNA follows: TGTGCCAGCAGCTCGGGACAGGGAGGAGATACGCAGTATTTT. Residues: CASSSGQGGDTQYF. The chain employs TRBV7-2 and TRBJ2-3; 9 bases agree with TRBD1. CDR3 length equals 14 residues. Germline V gene sequence: CDR1 SGHTA, CDR2 FQGNSA. With V trimmed by 4 bases and J by 5 bases, 4 bases remained unmatched.

This clonotype was detected only once. The chain recombines TRBV7-2 with TRBJ1-1, with TRBD1 matching 7 bases. Germline CDR1 and CDR2: SGHTA and FQGNSA. Trimming at V came to 1 base and at J to 4 bases, leaving 6 bases not matched to a gene. This CDR3 comprises 15 residues. The CDR3 DNA follows: TGTGCCAGCAGCTTAGGTAGCAGGGGGAGCACTGAAGCTTTCTTT. Encoded protein: CASSLGSRGSTEAFF.

At least ten counts were recorded for this clonotype. The chain employs TRBV28 and TRBJ2-5, with 13 nucleotides matching TRBD2. The trim removed 6 bases at V and 3 bases at J, leaving 4 bases unmatched. The CDR3 runs to 15 residues. Germline CDR1 and CDR2: MDHEN and SYDVKM. The CDR3 protein is CASRGGLAGEETQYF. The CDR3 DNA reads as TGTGCCAGCAGAGGAGGACTAGCGGGAGAAGAGACCCAGTACTTC.

V is TRBV12-3 or TRBV12-4 and J is TRBJ2-5; no clear D. The V end was cut by 3 bases, the J end by 2 bases, with 10 bases between. This CDR3 has 14 residues. CDR3 in amino acids: CASSFLQAQETQYF. CDR3 nucleotides: TGTGCCAGCAGTTTTCTCCAGGCGCAAGAGACCCAGTACTTC.

This clonotype occurred many times. V usage is TRBV20-1 and J usage is TRBJ1-6, with 8 bases matching TRBD1. J lost 7 bases, V lost 0 bases, and 5 bases had no gene match. CDR3 size: 15 residues. Germline V CDR1 and CDR2: DFQATT, SNEGSKA (reference sequence). The CDR3 region is CSARDPQGDNSPLHF. For the CDR3, the DNA is TGCAGTGCTAGAGATCCACAGGGGGACAATTCACCCCTCCACTTT.

This clonotype was seen repeatedly, ten times or more. This chain uses TRBV4-2 with TRBJ1-2; D is uncertain. The CDR3 has 14 residues. Germline loops: CDR1 LGHNA, CDR2 YNFKEQ. The V end lost 0 bases, the J end lost 8 bases, and 13 bases lay between the germline ends. The CDR3 sequence is CASSQDRYRSGYTF. The CDR3 DNA reads TGTGCCAGCAGCCAAGATCGATACCGGTCGGGCTACACCTTC.

This clonotype was seen at least ten times. The V gene is TRBV12-3 or TRBV12-4, the J gene TRBJ2-2; possibly TRBD2 for D (5 bases). The CDR3 consists of 14 residues. The V and J ends lost 6 bases and 2 bases respectively, with 10 bases between them. In DNA form, the CDR3 reads TGTGCCAGCAGCCCGGGGTTCAACACCGGGGAGCTGTTTTTT. Translating it yields CASSPGFNTGELFF.

This clonotype was recorded at least ten times. This sequence joins TRBV4-1 and TRBJ2-5; TRBD2 matches at 12 bases. This CDR3 contains 15 residues. Germline lookup yields CDR1 MGHRA and CDR2 YSYEKL. The V gene end was trimmed by 2 bases and the J gene end by 6 bases; junction bases not matched to a gene: 4. In DNA, the CDR3 is TGCGCCAGCAGCCAAACCGGACTAGCGGGAAAGACCCAGTACTTC. Translated, it gives CASSQTGLAGKTQYF.